The 16 T cell receptor beta chains listed next were all sequenced from one sample in a study of cytomegalovirus exposure and HLA in healthy donors (dated by TCRdb to about 2017). The library came from the immunoSEQ multiplex PCR assay. The multiplex PCR relied on a mix of 60 forward primers for TCR Vbeta segments and 13 reverse primers for TCR Jbeta segments. The immuneACCESS repertoire file appears here via TCRdb, limited to in-frame rearrangements. These files lack a portion of the clones; in checked studies, under half of the deficit traces to unresolved V genes, and the cause of the others is not known. This sample is represented by 150,000 to 200,000 clones; about 78% of them were singletons. The ten largest clones add up to less than 15% of the sample. Sequencing used PBMCs. Receptors originate from a woman aged 50 to 60 in good health and CMV-seropositive.

This clone was recorded only once. The chain is built from TRBV4-2 and TRBJ1-1; unclear D gene. CDR3 length equals 14 residues. Germline-derived CDR1 and CDR2 are LGHNA and YNFKEQ. V lost 4 bases to trimming and J lost 3 bases, with 12 bases between them. CDR3 residues: CASSRIGGDTEAFF. The DNA for the CDR3 is TGTGCCAGCAGCCGAATCGGAGGAGACACTGAAGCTTTCTTT.

V is TRBV30 and J is TRBJ2-7; weak D call: TRBD1 (6 bases). V gave up 5 bases and J gave up 7 bases, with 15 bases separating them. Germline loops: CDR1 GTSNPN, CDR2 SVGIG (reference sequence). The CDR3 length is 12 residues. The CDR3 protein is CAWGQSRREQYF. CDR3 in DNA: TGTGCCTGGGGACAGAGTCGTAGAGAGCAGTACTTC.

The count of this clone is one. For the CDR3, the DNA is TGTGCCAGCAGCCGTGGGGGGGGCGAAAAACTGTTTTTT. Encoded protein: CASSRGGGEKLFF. This sequence joins TRBV13 and TRBJ1-4, with a possible D match to TRBD1 (6 bases). There are 13 residues in the CDR3. Deletions cut 5 bases from V and 8 bases from J, with 12 bases between. CDR1 and CDR2 from the germline V gene are PRHDT and FYEKMQ (reference sequence).

About this clone itself: This specimen includes other DNA sequences encoding the same CDR3. This chain links TRBV7-9 with TRBJ1-1; D remains unclear. The germline V gene encodes CDR1 SEHNR and CDR2 FQNEAQ (reference sequence). Trimming left V 3 bases short and J 4 bases short, with 6 bases between. There are 12 residues in the CDR3. CDR3 loop: CASSFSGTEAFF. The CDR3 nucleotides read TGTGCCAGCAGCTTTAGCGGCACTGAAGCTTTCTTT.

This clone has just a few counts. CDR3 sequence reads: CASSLWTPSGGEQYF. In DNA, the CDR3 is TGTGCCAGCAGCTTATGGACCCCTAGCGGGGGCGAGCAGTACTTC. V gene TRBV7-9 combines with J gene TRBJ2-7; 10 positions match TRBD2. The ends lost 2 bases at V and 6 bases at J; junction bases unmatched: 7. Germline values: CDR1 SEHNR, CDR2 FQNEAQ (reference sequence). The CDR3 extends over 15 amino acids.

This clone was found a few times. The V call is TRBV7-3, the J call TRBJ1-5; no reliable D call. V gave up 5 bases and J gave up 5 bases, with 10 bases separating them. Germline V gene sequence: CDR1 SGHTA, CDR2 FQGTGA. The CDR3 runs 13 residues. The CDR3: CASSVTRDQPQHF. The CDR3 DNA is TGTGCCAGCAGCGTCACGAGGGATCAGCCCCAGCATTTT. Looking up the rest from reference TRBV7-3 and TRBJ1-5 gives the full variable domain: GAGVSQTPSNKVTEKGKYVELRCDPISGHTALYWYRQSLGQGPEFLIYFQGTGAADDSGLPNDRFFAVRPEGSVSTLKIQRTERGDSAVYLCASSVTRDQPQHFGDGTRLSIL.

The V gene is TRBV6-1, the J gene TRBJ1-2, with 9 bases identical to TRBD1. CDR1 and CDR2 (germline): MNHNS, SASEGT. V gave up 0 bases and J gave up 6 bases; unmatched junction bases: 5. The CDR3 spans 15 residues. The CDR3 protein is CASSEARGDRDGYTF. CDR3 sequence (DNA): TGTGCCAGCAGTGAAGCGCGGGGGGACAGGGATGGCTACACCTTC.

V gene TRBV7-8 combines with J gene TRBJ1-6; D not certain. This CDR3 comprises 13 residues. Germline CDR1 SGHVS, CDR2 FQNEAQ. Between the trimmed V and J ends, which lost 7 bases and 10 bases, there was a span of 14 bases. This CDR3 reads CASTNRPISPLHF. CDR3 bases: TGTGCCAGCACGAACAGACCGATATCACCCCTCCACTTT. The variable domain in full, completed from reference TRBV7-8 and TRBJ1-6, reads GAGVSQSPRYKVAKRGQDVALRCDPISGHVSLFWYQQALGQGPEFLTYFQNEAQLDKSGLPSDRFFAERPEGSVSTLKIQRTQQEDSAVYLCASTNRPISPLHFGNGTRLTVT.

The chain couples TRBV4-1 to TRBJ2-2; D perhaps matches TRBD1 (6 bases). The CDR3 runs to 15 residues. Germline CDR1 MGHRA, CDR2 YSYEKL. V lost 4 bases to trimming and J lost 5 bases, with 14 bases between them. Here the CDR3 reads CASSRAGARTGELFF. The DNA of the CDR3 is TGCGCCAGCAGCCGAGCAGGGGCGCGGACCGGGGAGCTGTTTTTT.

The rearrangement joins TRBV30 to TRBJ1-4; D is undetermined. The germline gives CDR1 GTSNPN, CDR2 SVGIG (reference sequence). This CDR3 has 14 residues. The germline V and J ends were trimmed by 3 bases and 4 bases, with 12 bases remaining between them. The CDR3 loop is CAWRAAVLNEKLFF. CDR3 DNA: TGTGCCTGGAGGGCGGCGGTTCTTAATGAAAAACTGTTTTTT.

J is TRBJ2-3 and V is TRBV6-5, with a tentative D call TRBD1 (6 bases). From germline, CDR1 is MNHEY and CDR2 SVGAGI. Trimming removed 6 bases from V and 0 bases from J, with 10 bases in between. This CDR3 region has 14 residues. The CDR3 sequence is CASRRGSSTDTQYF. The CDR3 coding sequence is TGTGCCAGCAGAAGGGGGTCTAGCACAGATACGCAGTATTTT.

V gene TRBV5-4 combines with J gene TRBJ2-2, with 9 bases lining up with TRBD2. CDR3 length equals 15 residues. Germline V gene data show CDR1 as SGHNT and CDR2 as YYREEE (reference sequence). The V gene end was trimmed by 2 bases and the J gene end by 5 bases; junction bases not matched to a gene: 4. CDR3 loop: CASSFSGGGTGELFF. CDR3 DNA sequence: TGTGCCAGCAGCTTTAGCGGGGGAGGGACCGGGGAGCTGTTTTTT. Filled out from reference TRBV5-4 and TRBJ2-2, the complete variable domain reads ETGVTQSPTHLIKTRGQQVTLRCSSQSGHNTVSWYQQALGQGPQFIFQYYREEENGRGNFPPRFSGLQFPNYSSELNVNALELDDSALYLCASSFSGGGTGELFFGEGSRLTVL.

The chain combines TRBV5-4 with TRBJ2-1; TRBD2 agrees at 8 bases. Germline V gene sequence: CDR1 SGHNT, CDR2 YYREEE (reference sequence). Trimming took 3 bases from V and 4 from J; bases not matched to a gene: 6. This CDR3 region has 15 residues. CDR3 bases: TGTGCCAGCAGCTCGGGAGGGGCCCGGTACAATGAGCAGTTCTTC. This codes for CASSSGGARYNEQFF.

This chain links TRBV5-3 with TRBJ2-5; 9 bases align to TRBD1. Being an ORF, TRBV5-3 has a function that is uncertain. The CDR3 has 15 amino acids. Trimming took 4 bases from V and 4 from J; bases not matched to a gene: 8. The CDR3 protein is CARSGTGPPIETQYF. The CDR3 DNA sequence: TGTGCCAGAAGCGGGACAGGGCCCCCAATAGAGACCCAGTACTTC.

Details on this clone: Other nucleotide sequences in the sample specify the same CDR3. This chain joins TRBV7-9 and TRBJ1-4, with TRBD1 identical over 7 bases. Losses at the gene ends were 5 bases for V and 8 bases for J; bases not matched to a gene: 8. Germline CDR1 reads SEHNR; CDR2 reads FQNEAQ (reference sequence). The CDR3 contains 14 residues. In DNA, the CDR3 is TGTGCCAGCAGCAGGACAGGAGGAAACGAAAAACTGTTTTTT. Translating gives CASSRTGGNEKLFF.

The chain combines TRBV5-6 with TRBJ2-1; 10 nucleotides align to TRBD2. This CDR3 comprises 15 residues. Looked up from germline, CDR1 is SGHDT and CDR2 is YYEEEE. V lost 2 bases, J lost 5 bases, and 4 bases stayed unmatched. Written as DNA, the CDR3 is TGTGCCAGCAGCTTTCCAACTAGCGGGAACAATGAGCAGTTCTTC. Translation gives CASSFPTSGNNEQFF.